These 30 T cell receptor beta chains share one sample of origin, sequenced in a study of glioma-infiltrating T cells after dendritic cell vaccination. Data came from immunoSEQ multiplex PCR; TCRdb stores just in-frame clones and leaves some out. Altogether 80,000 to 95,000 clones are present, about 85% being singletons, with the ten largest covering 8.5%. The time point is: after dendritic cell vaccination, including at tumor progression/relapse. The source was blood, collected after dendritic cell vaccination. The receptor set was obtained from a human donor with glioblastoma.

Comment on this clone: Other DNA variants within this sample encode the same CDR3. J is TRBJ2-7 and V is TRBV27; 14 positions match TRBD2. The J segment lost 4 bases and the V segment lost 5 bases, leaving 4 bases of the junction unmatched. Germline CDR1 MNHEY, CDR2 SMNVEV (reference sequence). The length of the CDR3 is 15 residues. CDR3 in amino acids: CASSPGTSGSYEQYF. Written as DNA, the CDR3 is TGTGCCAGCAGTCCCGGGACTAGCGGGAGTTACGAGCAGTACTTC.

The rearrangement uses TRBV9 and TRBJ2-2; 10 nucleotides line up with TRBD1. The trim removed 4 bases at V and 6 bases at J, leaving 9 bases unmatched. This CDR3 comprises 16 residues. CDR1 and CDR2 from the germline V gene are SGDLS and YYNGEE. The CDR3 here is CASSLTPGQGSGELFF. Here the CDR3 DNA reads TGTGCCAGCAGCCTTACACCGGGACAGGGGTCCGGGGAGCTGTTTTTT. Full variable domain (missing parts from reference TRBV9 and TRBJ2-2): DSGVTQTPKHLITATGQRVTLRCSPRSGDLSVYWYQQSLDQGLQFLIQYYNGEERAKGNILERFSAQQFPDLHSELNLSSLELGDSALYFCASSLTPGQGSGELFFGEGSRLTVL.

The V call is TRBV19, the J call TRBJ1-5; 7 bases align to TRBD1. The CDR3 length is 19 residues. Germline V CDR1 and CDR2: LNHDA, SQIVND (reference sequence). With V trimmed by 3 bases and J by 1 base, 15 bases remained unmatched. CDR3 in amino acids: CASSISPGQSRLSNQPQHF. CDR3 nucleotides: TGTGCCAGTAGTATCAGTCCGGGACAGTCCAGACTGAGCAATCAGCCCCAGCATTTT.

The J gene is TRBJ2-2, the V gene TRBV6-1; the D is unclear. Per the germline V gene, CDR1 is MNHNS and CDR2 is SASEGT. V dropped 10 bases and J dropped 5 bases, with 11 bases sitting between them. The CDR3 spans 12 residues. The CDR3 is CAIINYTGELFF. In nucleotides, the CDR3 is TGTGCCATCATTAACTATACCGGGGAGCTGTTTTTT.

The rearrangement uses TRBV11-3 and TRBJ1-5, with D possibly matching TRBD1 (5 bases). CDR1 is SGHNT and CDR2 is YENEEA in the germline V gene. This CDR3 region has 18 residues. Between the trimmed V and J ends, which lost 0 bases and 1 base, there was a span of 16 bases. The CDR3 is CASSLDRLQGDSNQPQHF. The CDR3 DNA reads as TGTGCCAGCAGCTTAGATCGATTGCAGGGTGACAGCAATCAGCCCCAGCATTTT.

The CDR3 DNA follows: TGTGCCAGCAGCCCCGGACTAAGCGGGGGGGCGGGCGATGAGCAGTTCTTC. Its protein product is CASSPGLSGGAGDEQFF. The rearrangement joins TRBV13 to TRBJ2-1, with TRBD2 matching over 10 bases. The CDR3 is 17 amino acids. J gave up 8 bases and V 5 bases, and 15 bases lay outside the gene matches. CDR1 is PRHDT and CDR2 is FYEKMQ in the germline V gene (reference sequence).

This clone came up a few times. V is TRBV6-1 and J is TRBJ1-1, with unresolved D. This CDR3 contains 11 residues. Germline-derived CDR1 and CDR2 are MNHNS and SASEGT. V gave up 4 bases and J gave up 6 bases, with 6 bases separating them. The CDR3 DNA is TGTGCCAGCAGTGCAGGCCCTGAAGCTTTCTTT. This translates into CASSAGPEAFF.

The chain combines TRBV4-3 with TRBJ1-4; TRBD1 aligns across 7 bases. The CDR3 spans 15 residues. J lost 5 bases, V lost 0 bases, and 3 bases had no gene match. Germline lookup yields CDR1 LGHNA and CDR2 YSLEER. CDR3: CASSQEPGQNEKLFF. The CDR3, as DNA: TGCGCCAGCAGCCAAGAGCCGGGACAGAATGAAAAACTGTTTTTT.

V gene TRBV29-1 combines with J gene TRBJ1-2; D gene ambiguous. CDR3 length: 13 amino acids. CDR1 and CDR2 from the germline V gene are SQVTM and ANQGSEA. The germline V and J ends were trimmed by 4 bases and 0 bases, with 9 bases remaining between them. The CDR3 loop reads CSVGSSANYGYTF. In DNA, the CDR3 is TGCAGCGTTGGGTCTTCAGCTAACTATGGCTACACCTTC.

CDR3 bases: TGTGCCAGCAGCCAACTTTCGGAGGGGACCTACGAGCAGTACTTC. This codes for CASSQLSEGTYEQYF. The chain joins TRBV4-2 to TRBJ2-7; a weak D match, TRBD2 (6 bases). This CDR3 has 15 amino acids. Germline V lookup: CDR1 LGHNA, CDR2 YNFKEQ. Between the trimmed V and J ends, which lost 2 bases and 2 bases, there was a span of 13 bases.

The chain uses TRBV25-1 and TRBJ1-1, with a possible D match to TRBD1 (6 bases). This CDR3 is built from 15 residues. Trimming removed 3 bases at V and 3 bases at J, with 14 bases between. CDR1 is MGHDK, CDR2 SYGVNS, per germline. This chain's CDR3 is CASSDRTVADTEAFF. The CDR3 nucleotides are TGTGCCAGCAGTGACCGGACAGTGGCGGACACTGAAGCTTTCTTT.

V is TRBV30 and J is TRBJ1-1; D is perhaps TRBD1 (5 bases). Trimming took off 1 base at V and 4 bases at J, with 13 bases between the two ends. The CDR3 is 14 residues long. Germline V CDR1 and CDR2: GTSNPN, SVGIG (reference sequence). The CDR3 nucleotides are TGTGCCTGGAGTGCGGGGGGATCTCGCACTGAAGCTTTCTTT. Translation gives CAWSAGGSRTEAFF.

The rearrangement uses TRBV7-9 and TRBJ2-5; 10 bases are a match to TRBD2. The CDR3 covers 17 residues. Germline lookup yields CDR1 SEHNR and CDR2 FQNEAQ (reference sequence). V shed 5 bases and J 1 base; nucleotides not matched to a gene: 10. CDR3: CASSIGRGLAPQETQYF. The CDR3 DNA is TGTGCCAGCAGCATAGGTCGGGGACTAGCGCCCCAAGAGACCCAGTACTTC.

Comment on this clone: The junction differs from germline at one of its ends, possibly a read error. The chain has TRBV30 and TRBJ2-1; 14 bases align to TRBD2. CDR1 is GTSNPN and CDR2 is SVGIG in the germline V gene (reference sequence). The CDR3 is made up of 15 amino acids. The CDR3, as DNA: TGTGCCTGGAGTATGGGACTAGCGGGAGTCAATGGGCAGTTCTTC. It translates to CAWSMGLAGVNGQFF.

The J gene is TRBJ1-3, the V gene TRBV18; TRBD1 is a possible D gene (6 bases). Germline V CDR1 and CDR2: KGHSH, LQKENI. CDR3 length equals 19 residues. Trimming pared 0 bases from V and 0 bases from J, leaving 18 bases between. CDR3 DNA sequence: TGTGCCAGCTCACCACCGGGACAAAGGGCGGAAAGCTCTGGAAACACCATATATTTT. It codes for CASSPPGQRAESSGNTIYF.

The chain combines TRBV14 with TRBJ2-7; TRBD2 aligns across 12 bases. The CDR3 has 15 amino acids. Germline CDR1 SGHDN, CDR2 FVKESK. Trimming cost V 4 bases and J 3 bases; bases outside gene matches: 4. CDR3 residues: CASSPRLAGVYEQYF. CDR3 nucleotides: TGTGCCAGCAGCCCCCGACTAGCGGGAGTCTACGAGCAGTACTTC.

This chain connects TRBV28 to TRBJ2-7; D is possibly TRBD1 (6 bases). The germline V gene has CDR1 MDHEN and CDR2 SYDVKM. The CDR3 is made up of 15 amino acids. Trimming shortened V by 2 bases and J by 3 bases, and 14 bases separated the two germline ends. CDR3 amino acids: CASSLGGKDRYEQYF. The CDR3 DNA reads as TGTGCCAGCAGTTTAGGGGGCAAAGATCGCTACGAGCAGTACTTC.

This chain links TRBV2 with TRBJ2-1; 11 nucleotides align to TRBD2. Trimming took 4 bases from V and 1 from J; bases not matched to a gene: 3. CDR1 and CDR2 (germline): SNHLY, FYNNEI. The CDR3 covers 16 residues. This CDR3 reads CASSVSSGRSYNEQFF. The DNA for the CDR3 is TGTGCCAGCAGTGTTTCTAGCGGGAGGTCCTACAATGAGCAGTTCTTC.

The J gene is TRBJ1-4, the V gene TRBV28; D remains unclear. Trimming took off 10 bases at V and 3 bases at J, with 12 bases between the two ends. This CDR3 is built from 13 residues. The germline V gene has CDR1 MDHEN and CDR2 SYDVKM. The CDR3, as DNA: TGTGCCATCTCACGAAGAGCTAATGAAAAACTGTTTTTT. It is translated as CAISRRANEKLFF.

The CDR3 sequence: CASSFEGLSYEQYF. The DNA for the CDR3 is TGTGCCAGCAGCTTTGAGGGACTTTCCTACGAGCAGTACTTC. The chain has TRBV7-6 and TRBJ2-7, with D maybe TRBD2 (6 bases). V lost 3 bases, J lost 1 base, and 10 bases lay in between. Germline CDR1 SGHVS, CDR2 FNYEAQ. The CDR3 runs 14 residues.

The rearrangement links TRBV5-1 to TRBJ1-4; D is unclear. The V end lost 2 bases, the J end lost 7 bases, and 9 bases lay between the germline ends. Germline CDR1 and CDR2: SGHRS and YFSETQ. The CDR3 length is 13 residues. DNA of the CDR3: TGCGCCAGCAGCTTAAGCCGTCCTGAAAAACTGTTTTTT. Encoded protein: CASSLSRPEKLFF.

The CDR3 protein is CASSLAQGQGNNEQFF. CDR3 in DNA: TGCGCCAGCAGCTTGGCCCAAGGACAGGGTAACAATGAGCAGTTCTTC. The chain is built from TRBV5-1 and TRBJ2-1; 8 bases are a match to TRBD1. There are 16 residues in the CDR3. V shed 0 bases, J shed 5 bases, and the junction held 7 bases outside the gene matches. Germline V lookup: CDR1 SGHRS, CDR2 YFSETQ.

The V and J genes are TRBV4-2 and TRBJ1-5; TRBD1 matches 7 bases. The CDR3 totals 16 residues. Unmatched junction bases numbered 8, after V lost 0 bases and J lost 6 bases. From germline, CDR1 is LGHNA and CDR2 YNFKEQ. CDR3 in DNA: TGTGCCAGCAGCCAAGAAGTAGGGGGCGCGGTTCAGCCCCAGCATTTT. The encoded protein is CASSQEVGGAVQPQHF.

The chain combines TRBV27 with TRBJ2-3; D not resolved. CDR1 and CDR2 (germline): MNHEY, SMNVEV (reference sequence). CDR3 length: 13 residues. Trimming left V 7 bases short and J 2 bases short, with 10 bases between. CDR3 bases: TGTGCCAGCAATTTTGTCCACACAGATACGCAGTATTTT. This codes for CASNFVHTDTQYF.

The gene calls are TRBV5-6 and TRBJ2-7; D is perhaps TRBD1 (6 bases). Looked up from germline, CDR1 is SGHDT and CDR2 is YYEEEE. The V gene lost 0 bases and the J gene lost 5 bases, with 18 bases spanning the gap. This CDR3 region has 16 residues. CDR3: CASSLAWQGRIHEQYF. The CDR3 bases are TGTGCCAGCAGCTTGGCGTGGCAGGGGCGTATCCACGAGCAGTACTTC.

This rearrangement joins TRBV9 to TRBJ1-1; possibly TRBD1 for D (5 bases). The V and J ends lost 0 bases and 3 bases respectively, with 9 bases between them. The V gene's germline CDR1 is SGDLS and CDR2 YYNGEE. The CDR3 consists of 14 residues. The CDR3 loop reads CASSVEGRDTEAFF. The CDR3 DNA sequence: TGTGCCAGCAGCGTAGAGGGGAGGGACACTGAAGCTTTCTTT.

This chain uses TRBV6-5 with TRBJ2-3; D is undetermined. CDR3 length equals 13 residues. Germline V gene sequence: CDR1 MNHEY, CDR2 SVGAGI. V shed 6 bases and J shed 3 bases, with 10 bases lying between them. CDR3 region: CASSSAETDTQYF. The CDR3 DNA sequence: TGTGCCAGCAGCTCTGCGGAAACAGATACGCAGTATTTT.

The chain joins TRBV11-1 to TRBJ2-3, with 7 bases identical to TRBD2. The V gene end was trimmed by 5 bases and the J gene end by 3 bases; junction bases not matched to a gene: 2. The germline V gene encodes CDR1 SGHAT and CDR2 FQDESV (reference sequence). There are 13 residues in the CDR3. CDR3 DNA sequence: TGTGCCAGCAGCCGGCGGGGGACAGATACGCAGTATTTT. It encodes CASSRRGTDTQYF.

CDR3 nucleotides: TGTGCCACCAGCAGTGAGGGACAGGAACAAGAGACCCAGTACTTC. It encodes CATSSEGQEQETQYF. This sequence joins TRBV15 and TRBJ2-5; TRBD1 agrees at 8 bases. The ends lost 3 bases at V and 2 bases at J; junction bases unmatched: 5. In germline, CDR1 is LNHNV, CDR2 YYDKDF (reference sequence). This CDR3 comprises 15 residues.

This chain uses TRBV5-6 with TRBJ2-2; 11 bases are a match to TRBD1. V lost 3 bases and J lost 5; bases outside the gene matches: 9. The CDR3 spans 17 residues. Per the germline V gene, CDR1 is SGHDT and CDR2 is YYEEEE. CDR3 amino acids: CASSSDWTGGRTGELFF. The CDR3 DNA sequence: TGTGCCAGCAGCTCGGATTGGACAGGGGGCAGGACCGGGGAGCTGTTTTTT. Variable domain in full (rest from reference TRBV5-6 and TRBJ2-2): DAGVTQSPTHLIKTRGQQVTLRCSPKSGHDTVSWYQQALGQGPQFIFQYYEEEERQRGNFPDRFSGHQFPNYSSELNVNALLLGDSALYLCASSSDWTGGRTGELFFGEGSRLTVL.